These 21 T cell receptor beta chains share one sample of origin, sequenced in a study of T cells expressing NK-cell markers. TCRdb re-called the 5' RACE reads, yielding one record per CDR3 amino acid sequence without DNA. The sample holds roughly 390,000 distinct CDR3 sequences. Sequencing used blood T cells: a sorted CD56 or NKG2C T cell subset, CD4+ or CD8+ T cells, or bulk PBMC T cells (not recorded which). The receptor source for this set is a man aged 18 to 70 in good health.

The chain uses TRBV7-2 and TRBJ2-3. Germline V lookup: CDR1 SGHTA, CDR2 FQGNSA. The CDR3 consists of 15 residues. Here the CDR3 reads CASSLTYISTDTQYF. The full variable domain, its missing parts supplied by reference TRBV7-2 and TRBJ2-3, is GAGVSQSPSNKVTEKGKDVELRCDPISGHTALYWYRQSLGQGLEFLIYFQGNSAPDKSGLPSDRFSAERTGGSVSTLTIQRTQQEDSAVYLCASSLTYISTDTQYFGPGTRLTVL.

The V gene is TRBV19, the J gene TRBJ2-1; TCRdb selects TRBD2, and the lack of DNA leaves this call unchecked. The CDR3 is made up of 14 amino acids. Germline assignment: CDR1 LNHDA and CDR2 SQIVND (reference sequence). The CDR3 protein is CASSPLAGQTEQFF.

The chain couples TRBV6-5 to TRBJ1-2; TCRdb proposes TRBD1, but this gene call is untestable without DNA. The CDR3 runs to 14 residues. Germline-derived CDR1 and CDR2 are MNHEY and SVGAGI. The chain's CDR3 is CASSYVTGGAAYTF.

The CDR3 sequence: CASSLLGQINQPQHF. This chain joins TRBV5-1 and TRBJ1-5; the TCRdb D gene call, TRBD1, has no DNA to confirm it. This CDR3 contains 15 residues. CDR1 and CDR2 (germline): SGHRS, YFSETQ.

This chain uses TRBV6-1 with TRBJ2-1; TCRdb names TRBD1, which stays unverified in the absence of DNA. Germline V gene sequence: CDR1 MNHNS, CDR2 SASEGT. CDR3 length equals 14 residues. CDR3 residues: CASGTGQVVDEQFF.

The rearrangement uses TRBV7-8 and TRBJ2-5; TCRdb's D gene call, TRBD1, goes unchecked for lack of DNA. CDR1 and CDR2 (germline): SGHVS, FQNEAQ. The CDR3 is 14 residues long. CDR3 amino acids: CASSQSRGPETQYF.

The rearrangement joins TRBV23-1 to TRBJ2-7. TRBV23-1 falls under the ORF class, with uncertain function. This CDR3 comprises 16 residues. This CDR3 is CASSQSSTKDQYEQYF.

The J gene is TRBJ2-7, the V gene TRBV25-1; TCRdb outputs TRBD1, but without DNA this stays unchecked. Germline CDR1 MGHDK, CDR2 SYGVNS. CDR3 length: 15 amino acids. The CDR3 reads CASSGRTPGTYEQYF.

The gene calls are TRBV3-1 and TRBJ2-2; there is no DNA to check the TCRdb D call of TRBD1. The CDR3 length is 14 residues. The germline CDR1 and CDR2 sequences are LGHDT and YNNKEL (reference sequence). CDR3 region: CASSQPGYTGELFF.

The CDR3 sequence is CASKIPDYYQETQYF. This chain connects TRBV2 to TRBJ2-5; with no DNA, the TCRdb D assignment of TRBD2 cannot be verified. Germline-derived CDR1 and CDR2 are SNHLY and FYNNEI. There are 15 residues in the CDR3.

V and J are TRBV20-1 and TRBJ1-4; no DNA is available, so the TRBD1 call from TCRdb remains unchecked. The germline gives CDR1 DFQATT, CDR2 SNEGSKA (reference sequence). The CDR3 loop spans 12 amino acids. The CDR3 sequence: CSSRVNDEKLFF.

This chain uses TRBV7-3 with TRBJ1-1. This CDR3 has 14 residues. Germline V CDR1 and CDR2: SGHTA, FQGTGA. CDR3 residues: CASSLTGRVTEAFF.

By frequency, this clonotype is medium-sized. J is TRBJ2-7 and V is TRBV12-3 or TRBV12-4. This CDR3 comprises 14 residues. CDR3 amino acids: CASTLGSPAYEQYF.

The V and J genes are TRBV19 and TRBJ2-3; absent DNA, TCRdb's TRBD2 call cannot be checked. Germline assignment: CDR1 LNHDA and CDR2 SQIVND (reference sequence). The CDR3 loop spans 20 amino acids. CDR3: CASSKKVGTSGALFTDTQYF.

The chain uses TRBV1 and TRBJ1-2; the TCRdb D gene call, TRBD1, has no DNA to confirm it. TRBV1 is a documented pseudogene. The CDR3 has 15 residues. The CDR3 reads CTSSQETGRSYGYTF.

The gene calls are TRBV5-6 and TRBJ1-2; TCRdb outputs TRBD1, but without DNA this stays unchecked. The CDR3 is made up of 15 amino acids. Germline CDR1 and CDR2: SGHDT and YYEEEE. CDR3 region: CASSGTGTATYGYTF.

The chain has TRBV24-1 and TRBJ2-1; TCRdb calls TRBD1, which cannot be checked without DNA. This CDR3 region has 16 residues. Germline CDR1 KGHDR, CDR2 SFDVKD. This chain's CDR3 is CATSDAGQGGYNEQFF.

This chain connects TRBV12-3 or TRBV12-4 to TRBJ2-2; no DNA is available, so the TRBD1 call from TCRdb remains unchecked. The CDR3 contains 16 residues. The CDR3 loop reads CASSKSGTGNTGELFF.

This sequence joins TRBV7-2 and TRBJ2-3. Germline V gene sequence: CDR1 SGHTA, CDR2 FQGNSA. The CDR3 extends over 11 amino acids. The CDR3 loop is CASSLANTQYF.

The rearrangement uses TRBV7-2 and TRBJ1-2; with no DNA, the TCRdb D assignment of TRBD1 cannot be verified. CDR3 size: 14 residues. Germline CDR1 is SGHTA and CDR2 is FQGNSA. The CDR3 reads CASRKQGANYGYTF.

CDR3 sequence: CASSFGQINTEAFF. The rearrangement joins TRBV5-1 to TRBJ1-1; with no DNA, the TCRdb D assignment of TRBD1 cannot be verified. This CDR3 spans 14 amino acids. Germline CDR1 and CDR2: SGHRS and YFSETQ.